A single sample gave rise to the 30 T cell receptor beta chains below, sequenced in a study of PD-1 blockade in classical Hodgkin lymphoma. All the patients suffered relapse after autologous stem cell transplantation, and brentuximab vedotin exposure differed. Some clones are missing from TCRdb's copy, which holds only in-frame ones; the method was immunoSEQ multiplex PCR. This sample has 13,000 or so clones, with over 75% found just once. The sequencing used peripheral blood mononuclear cells (PBMCs), collected at baseline. These receptors were obtained from a human donor with classical Hodgkin lymphoma.

This clone has only one observation. The J gene is TRBJ1-4, the V gene TRBV4-1, with TRBD1 matching over 8 bases. The CDR3 is made up of 14 amino acids. V lost 1 base and J lost 8; bases outside the gene matches: 3. Germline loops: CDR1 MGHRA, CDR2 YSYEKL. The DNA for the CDR3 is TGCGCCAGCAGCCAAGGGACAGGGTACGAAAAACTGTTTTTT. It encodes CASSQGTGYEKLFF.

This clone was detected only once. The chain combines TRBV4-1 with TRBJ2-1; 11 bases agree with TRBD2. The CDR3 extends over 15 amino acids. V shed 4 bases, J shed 4 bases, and the junction held 3 bases outside the gene matches. The germline gives CDR1 MGHRA, CDR2 YSYEKL. The CDR3 region is CASSRLAGMYNEQFF. CDR3 sequence (DNA): TGCGCCAGCAGCCGACTAGCGGGGATGTACAATGAGCAGTTCTTC.

The CDR3 loop is CASSLEGGIGNQPQHF. The CDR3 DNA is TGCGCCAGCAGCTTGGAGGGCGGGATTGGCAATCAGCCCCAGCATTTT. The chain recombines TRBV5-1 with TRBJ1-5; no firm D call. This CDR3 comprises 16 residues. Between the trimmed V and J ends, which lost 0 bases and 2 bases, there was a span of 12 bases. Germline values: CDR1 SGHRS, CDR2 YFSETQ.

The rearrangement links TRBV5-6 to TRBJ2-3, with TRBD1 matching over 7 bases. Trimming at V came to 2 bases and at J to 8 bases, leaving 11 bases not matched to a gene. The CDR3 is 15 amino acids. Germline CDR1 is SGHDT and CDR2 is YYEEEE. The CDR3 reads CASSFLGGREITQYF. The CDR3 coding sequence is TGTGCCAGCAGCTTCCTAGGGGGCCGGGAAATTACGCAGTATTTT.

The V and J genes are TRBV6-5 and TRBJ2-2; D gene uncertain. V lost 2 bases and J 0 bases, leaving 10 bases between the germline ends. From germline, CDR1 is MNHEY and CDR2 SVGAGI. The length of the CDR3 is 16 residues. CDR3 region: CASSYQRRTNTGELFF. The CDR3 nucleotides read TGTGCCAGCAGTTACCAACGACGGACGAACACCGGGGAGCTGTTTTTT.

This clone was detected once. The chain carries TRBV7-9 and TRBJ1-3; D may be TRBD1 (6 bases). CDR3 length: 12 residues. CDR1 and CDR2 from the germline V gene are SEHNR and FQNEAQ (reference sequence). V lost 7 bases to trimming and J lost 7 bases, with 11 bases between them. In DNA form, the CDR3 reads TGTGCCAGCACCTCCCAGGGGAACACCATATATTTT. Its translation is CASTSQGNTIYF. The entire variable domain, with the rest obtained from reference TRBV7-9 and TRBJ1-3, is as follows: DTGVSQNPRHKITKRGQNVTFRCDPISEHNRLYWYRQTLGQGPEFLTYFQNEAQLEKSRLLSDRFSAERPKGSFSTLEIQRTEQGDSAMYLCASTSQGNTIYFGEGSWLTVV.

The chain recombines TRBV28 with TRBJ1-4; D gene ambiguous. CDR1 is MDHEN, CDR2 SYDVKM, per germline. V lost 1 base, J lost 7 bases, and 4 bases lay in between. This CDR3 is 12 amino acids long. The CDR3 DNA is TGTGCCAGCAGTTTATTTGCTGAAAAACTGTTTTTT. It translates to CASSLFAEKLFF.

V gene TRBV6-6 combines with J gene TRBJ2-1; D remains unclear. V was shortened by 2 bases and J by 9 bases, with 8 bases between the two germline ends. This CDR3 is built from 12 residues. The V gene's germline CDR1 is MNHNY and CDR2 SVGAGI (reference sequence). This chain's CDR3 is CASSYKLSEQFF. In DNA form, the CDR3 reads TGTGCCAGCAGTTACAAGCTTAGTGAGCAGTTCTTC.

This clone was counted only a few times. The chain has TRBV11-2 and TRBJ1-1, with no clear D. Germline V gene data show CDR1 as SGHAT and CDR2 as FQNNGV. The CDR3 extends over 12 amino acids. V dropped 6 bases and J dropped 6 bases, with 11 bases sitting between them. This chain's CDR3 is CASSPDASEAFF. The CDR3 DNA sequence: TGTGCCAGCAGTCCGGACGCATCTGAAGCTTTCTTT.

The V gene is TRBV27, the J gene TRBJ1-6; a possible D gene is TRBD1 (5 bases). V lost 1 base and J lost 6, with 22 bases in between. Germline-derived CDR1 and CDR2 are MNHEY and SMNVEV (reference sequence). The CDR3 has 19 amino acids. Here the CDR3 DNA reads TGTGCCAGCAGTTTATTGGGCAAGGGGCCTGAGGGAATTAATTCACCCCTCCACTTT. Residues: CASSLLGKGPEGINSPLHF.

The chain links TRBV28 to TRBJ1-6; D is unclear. Between the trimmed V and J ends, which lost 6 bases and 14 bases, there was a span of 11 bases. CDR3 length: 11 amino acids. Germline lookup yields CDR1 MDHEN and CDR2 SYDVKM. The DNA for the CDR3 is TGTGCCAGCAGGGACCGTTGGGCCCTCCACTTT. It codes for CASRDRWALHF.

This chain connects TRBV19 to TRBJ1-3; D remains unclear. The germline gives CDR1 LNHDA, CDR2 SQIVND (reference sequence). The CDR3 has 15 amino acids. V lost 3 bases and J lost 0, with 9 bases in between. CDR3 sequence reads: CASSIDGTSGNTIYF. The CDR3 nucleotides are TGTGCCAGTAGTATCGACGGAACCTCTGGAAACACCATATATTTT.

The chain is built from TRBV6-6 and TRBJ1-4, with D hard to call. CDR1 is MNHNY, CDR2 SVGAGI, per germline (reference sequence). CDR3 length equals 13 residues. The V end lost 7 bases, the J end lost 3 bases, and 9 bases lay between the germline ends. The CDR3 region is CASIAVANEKLFF. The CDR3, as DNA: TGTGCCAGCATTGCAGTTGCTAATGAAAAACTGTTTTTT.

V and J are TRBV10-2 and TRBJ1-1, with a possible D match to TRBD1 (5 bases). The CDR3 has 16 amino acids. The germline V and J ends were trimmed by 3 bases and 3 bases, with 17 bases remaining between them. CDR1 is WSHSY and CDR2 is SAAADI in the germline V gene. The CDR3 coding sequence is TGCGCCAGCAGTGATTGGGAGGGGTGGGCCGACACTGAAGCTTTCTTT. Encoded protein: CASSDWEGWADTEAFF.

V gene TRBV6-6 combines with J gene TRBJ1-2; a weak D match, TRBD1 (6 bases). V lost 2 bases and J 4 bases, leaving 11 bases between the germline ends. Germline CDR1 MNHNY, CDR2 SVGAGI (reference sequence). The CDR3 spans 14 residues. CDR3 bases: TGTGCCAGCAGTTACGGCACAGGGACCTATGGCTACACCTTC. It translates to CASSYGTGTYGYTF.

V is TRBV28 and J is TRBJ1-4; D remains unclear. The CDR3 covers 15 residues. The germline CDR1 and CDR2 sequences are MDHEN and SYDVKM. With 2 bases removed from V and 8 bases from J, the gap between germline ends came to 15 bases. CDR3 nucleotides: TGTGCCAGCAGTTTACACCAGGCCGGAAACGAAAAACTGTTTTTT. It is translated as CASSLHQAGNEKLFF.

The chain recombines TRBV7-8 with TRBJ1-2; possible D gene TRBD1, 5 bases. The CDR3 spans 16 residues. With 3 bases removed from V and 7 bases from J, the gap between germline ends came to 21 bases. Germline V lookup: CDR1 SGHVS, CDR2 FQNEAQ. CDR3 nucleotide sequence: TGTGCCAGCAGCTTGCTTTCGGGACTGAGTTTGGGTGGCTACACCTTC. It encodes CASSLLSGLSLGGYTF.

V is TRBV27 and J is TRBJ1-4, with a tentative D call TRBD1 (5 bases). The CDR3 totals 16 residues. The germline V gene has CDR1 MNHEY and CDR2 SMNVEV (reference sequence). Deletions cut 3 bases from V and 1 base from J, with 12 bases between. This CDR3 is CASSFLTGLTNEKLFF. The CDR3 DNA sequence: TGTGCCAGCAGTTTTCTTACAGGCCTAACTAATGAAAAACTGTTTTTT.

In this sample, this clone turned up once. The chain couples TRBV10-3 to TRBJ2-1; D may be TRBD1 (7 bases). This CDR3 is built from 14 residues. Germline CDR1 is ENHRY and CDR2 is SYGVKD. V was clipped by 3 bases and J by 7 bases, with 13 bases between them. In DNA form, the CDR3 reads TGTGCCATCAGTGAAACTCAGGGGGGAAATGAGCAGTTCTTC. Translation gives CAISETQGGNEQFF.

The rearrangement links TRBV6-5 to TRBJ1-5; possible D gene TRBD1, 6 bases. The CDR3 is 13 amino acids. Trimming left V 6 bases short and J 4 bases short, with 10 bases between. Germline V lookup: CDR1 MNHEY, CDR2 SVGAGI. CDR3 DNA sequence: TGTGCCAGCAGCAGACAGGAAAATCAGCCCCAGCATTTT. Translating it yields CASSRQENQPQHF.

This chain joins TRBV9 and TRBJ2-1; D is unresolved. CDR3 length: 16 amino acids. Germline CDR1 and CDR2: SGDLS and YYNGEE. Trimming took off 0 bases at V and 7 bases at J, with 17 bases between the two ends. CDR3 DNA: TGTGCCAGCAGCGTAGTTGGAAGGTCTGACTTGAATGAGCAGTTCTTC. Protein: CASSVVGRSDLNEQFF.

The genes are TRBV4-1 and TRBJ2-1, with 7 bases fitting TRBD1. The CDR3 contains 16 residues. Germline CDR1 MGHRA, CDR2 YSYEKL. Losses at the gene ends were 4 bases for V and 6 bases for J; bases not matched to a gene: 12. This CDR3 reads CASSPSIQGRFNEQFF. CDR3 nucleotide sequence: TGCGCCAGCAGCCCCTCTATACAGGGGAGATTCAATGAGCAGTTCTTC.

Only a few counts were recorded for this clone. The V and J genes are TRBV20-1 and TRBJ2-7; no clear D. V lost 3 bases to trimming and J lost 3 bases, with 6 bases between them. The CDR3 is 11 amino acids. The germline gives CDR1 DFQATT, CDR2 SNEGSKA (reference sequence). CDR3 bases: TGCAGTGCTAGCTTCGACTACGAGCAGTACGTC. As protein: CSASFDYEQYV.

The chain uses TRBV6-6 and TRBJ1-5; D is undetermined. Germline V gene sequence: CDR1 MNHNY, CDR2 SVGAGI (reference sequence). This CDR3 is built from 15 residues. Deletions cut 7 bases from V and 6 bases from J, with 19 bases between. The CDR3: CASTLDGSPGQPQHF. Written as DNA, the CDR3 is TGTGCCAGCACCCTCGACGGGTCTCCGGGTCAGCCCCAGCATTTT.

By its share, this clone is medium-sized. The V gene is TRBV7-9, the J gene TRBJ2-3; TRBD2 matches 10 bases. Germline CDR1 reads SEHNR; CDR2 reads FQNEAQ (reference sequence). With V trimmed by 5 bases and J by 5 bases, 16 bases remained unmatched. The CDR3 runs to 18 residues. The CDR3 bases are TGTGCCAGCAGCCAAGGCTCTAGCGGGGGACTTATCCAAGATACGCAGTATTTT. Translating gives CASSQGSSGGLIQDTQYF.

The chain links TRBV28 to TRBJ1-1; 9 positions match TRBD1. The V and J ends lost 3 bases and 3 bases, in that order; junction bases with no gene match: 2. This CDR3 comprises 14 residues. The V gene's germline CDR1 is MDHEN and CDR2 SYDVKM. This chain's CDR3 is CASSLGQGYTEAFF. The CDR3 nucleotides read TGTGCCAGCAGTTTGGGACAGGGCTACACTGAAGCTTTCTTT.

This sequence joins TRBV5-1 and TRBJ2-2, with D possibly TRBD1 on 6 matching bases. The germline CDR1 and CDR2 sequences are SGHRS and YFSETQ. V was pared by 4 bases and J by 7 bases, with 14 bases between. The CDR3 has 14 residues. The CDR3 DNA sequence: TGCGCCAGCAGCCCATCCCAGGGGCTCGGGGAGCTGTTTTTT. Translation gives CASSPSQGLGELFF. Full variable domain (missing parts from reference TRBV5-1 and TRBJ2-2): KAGVTQTPRYLIKTRGQQVTLSCSPISGHRSVSWYQQTPGQGLQFLFEYFSETQRNKGNFPGRFSGRQFSNSRSEMNVSTLELGDSALYLCASSPSQGLGELFFGEGSRLTVL.

V gene TRBV18 combines with J gene TRBJ2-3; TRBD2 agrees at 11 bases. The trim removed 0 bases at V and 4 bases at J, leaving 9 bases unmatched. This CDR3 region has 18 residues. Looked up from germline, CDR1 is KGHSH and CDR2 is LQKENI. The CDR3 DNA follows: TGTGCCAGCTCACCACCCCTGGGCCTAGCGGGAGGTTCAGATACGCAGTATTTT. Translated, it gives CASSPPLGLAGGSDTQYF.

With respect to this clone: Other nucleotide sequences in the sample specify the same CDR3. The J gene is TRBJ1-2, the V gene TRBV27; D is perhaps TRBD1 (5 bases). Trimming removed 7 bases at V and 4 bases at J, with 16 bases between. The CDR3 length is 14 residues. Germline V gene data show CDR1 as MNHEY and CDR2 as SMNVEV (reference sequence). As DNA, the CDR3 is TGTGCCAGCAAAAGTGAGGGGTTCGCCTATGGCTACACCTTC. Residues: CASKSEGFAYGYTF.

The CDR3, as DNA: TGTGCCTGGAGTGTAGATGCGACAACCTACGAGCAGTACTTC. Translating it yields CAWSVDATTYEQYF. The V and J genes are TRBV30 and TRBJ2-7; D is unresolved. Germline CDR1 and CDR2: GTSNPN and SVGIG (reference sequence). The CDR3 is made up of 14 amino acids. Trimming removed 0 bases from V and 2 bases from J, with 11 bases in between.